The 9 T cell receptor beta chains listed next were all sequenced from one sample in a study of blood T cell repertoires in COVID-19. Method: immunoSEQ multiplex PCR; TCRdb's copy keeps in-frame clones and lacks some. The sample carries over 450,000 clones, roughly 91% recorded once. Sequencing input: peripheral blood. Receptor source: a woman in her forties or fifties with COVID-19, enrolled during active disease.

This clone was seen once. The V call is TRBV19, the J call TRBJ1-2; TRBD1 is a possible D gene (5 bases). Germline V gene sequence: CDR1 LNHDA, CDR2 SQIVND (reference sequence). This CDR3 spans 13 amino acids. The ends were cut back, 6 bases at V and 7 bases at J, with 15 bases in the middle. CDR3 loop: CASSNQGLGGYTF. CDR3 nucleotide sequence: TGTGCCAGTAGCAACCAGGGTCTGGGTGGCTACACCTTC. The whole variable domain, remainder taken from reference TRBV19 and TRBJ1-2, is DGGITQSPKYLFRKEGQNVTLSCEQNLNHDAMYWYRQDPGQGLRLIYYSQIVNDFQKGDIAEGYSVSREKKESFPLTVTSAQKNPTAFYLCASSNQGLGGYTFGSGTRLTVV.

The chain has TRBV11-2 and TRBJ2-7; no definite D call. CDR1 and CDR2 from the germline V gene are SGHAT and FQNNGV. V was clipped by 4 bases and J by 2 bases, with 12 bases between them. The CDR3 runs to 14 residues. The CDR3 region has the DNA TGTGCCAGCAGCTCGTGGGCCCAAACCTACGAGCAGTACTTC. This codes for CASSSWAQTYEQYF.

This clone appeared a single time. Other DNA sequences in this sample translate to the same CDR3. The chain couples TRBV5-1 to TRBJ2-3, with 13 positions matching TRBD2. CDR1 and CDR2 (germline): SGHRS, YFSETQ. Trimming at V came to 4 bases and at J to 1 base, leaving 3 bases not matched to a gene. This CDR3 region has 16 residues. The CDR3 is CASSLGLAGGTDTQYF. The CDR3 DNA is TGCGCCAGCAGCCTAGGACTAGCGGGGGGCACAGATACGCAGTATTTT.

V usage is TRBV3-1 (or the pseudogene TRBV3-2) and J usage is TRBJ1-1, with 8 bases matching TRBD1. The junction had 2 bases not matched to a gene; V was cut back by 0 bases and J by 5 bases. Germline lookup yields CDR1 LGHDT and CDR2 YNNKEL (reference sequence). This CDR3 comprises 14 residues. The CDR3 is CASSQETGGTEAFF. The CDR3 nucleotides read TGTGCCAGCAGCCAAGAAACAGGGGGGACTGAAGCTTTCTTT.

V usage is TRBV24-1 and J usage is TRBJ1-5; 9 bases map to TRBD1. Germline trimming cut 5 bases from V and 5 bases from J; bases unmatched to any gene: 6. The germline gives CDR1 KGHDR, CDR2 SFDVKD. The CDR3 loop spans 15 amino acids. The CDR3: CATSAGQGDYQPQHF. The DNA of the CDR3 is TGTGCCACCAGTGCGGGACAGGGTGACTATCAGCCCCAGCATTTT.

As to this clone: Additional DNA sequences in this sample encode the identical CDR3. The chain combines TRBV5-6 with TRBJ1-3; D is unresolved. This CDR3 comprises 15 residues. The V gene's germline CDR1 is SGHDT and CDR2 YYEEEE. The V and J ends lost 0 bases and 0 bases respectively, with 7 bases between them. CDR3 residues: CASSLGGFSGNTIYF. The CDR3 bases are TGTGCCAGCAGCTTGGGAGGCTTCTCTGGAAACACCATATATTTT.

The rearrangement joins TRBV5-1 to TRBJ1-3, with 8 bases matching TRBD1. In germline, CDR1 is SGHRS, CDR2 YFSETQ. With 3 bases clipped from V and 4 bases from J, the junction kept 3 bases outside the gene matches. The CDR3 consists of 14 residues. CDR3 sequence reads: CASSSTGEGNTIYF. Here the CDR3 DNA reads TGCGCCAGCAGCTCGACAGGGGAAGGAAACACCATATATTTT.

The CDR3 DNA is TGTGCCAGCAGTTCTAGGTCAGGGGATTCACCCCTCCACTTT. The encoded protein is CASSSRSGDSPLHF. This chain uses TRBV6-5 with TRBJ1-6; D is possibly TRBD1 (6 bases). CDR3 length equals 14 residues. Germline lookup yields CDR1 MNHEY and CDR2 SVGAGI. Trimming cost V 4 bases and J 8 bases, with 12 bases left between them.

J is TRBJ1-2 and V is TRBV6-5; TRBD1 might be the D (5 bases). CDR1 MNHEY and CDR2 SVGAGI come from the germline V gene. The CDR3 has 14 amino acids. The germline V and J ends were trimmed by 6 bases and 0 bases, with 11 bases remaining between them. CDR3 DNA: TGTGCCAGCAGGGGGGACTTTCCTAACTATGGCTACACCTTC. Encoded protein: CASRGDFPNYGYTF.